This TCR beta chain appears in the sequencing data of a study of blood T cell repertoires in COVID-19. The CDR3 runs to 15 residues. Clinical histories supplied by participants themselves formed the basis of cohort assignment. In the source study's methods: Quantification of nucleated cells was approximated via reference gene primer amplification. Only in-frame clones appear in the TCRdb table, and some are missing; sequencing was by immunoSEQ multiplex PCR. V, J and clone size were drawn from that table, and D and trimming were deduced from the DNA. This sample has 350,000 or so clones, with roughly 90% found just once.

The TCR comes from a young woman who had recovered from COVID-19. What was sequenced was PBMCs or T cells enriched from blood (not recorded which). This rearrangement joins TRBV7-5 to TRBJ1-5. TRBV7-5 is given as a pseudogene. The DNA of the CDR3 is TGTGCCAGAAGCCCCACAGCTGAGGGGAGGCAGCCCCAGCATTTT. Amino acids: CARSPTAEGRQPQHF.